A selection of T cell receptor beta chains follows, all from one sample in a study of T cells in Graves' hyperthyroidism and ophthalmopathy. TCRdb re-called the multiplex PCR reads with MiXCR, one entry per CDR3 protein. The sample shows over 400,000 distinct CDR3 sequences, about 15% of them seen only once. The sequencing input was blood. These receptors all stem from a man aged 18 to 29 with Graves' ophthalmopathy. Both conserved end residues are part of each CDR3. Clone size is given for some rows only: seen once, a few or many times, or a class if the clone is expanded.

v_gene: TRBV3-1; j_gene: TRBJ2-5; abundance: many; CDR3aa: CASSPSELAGAGTQYF
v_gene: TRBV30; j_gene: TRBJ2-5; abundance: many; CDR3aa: CAWSFGNQETQYF
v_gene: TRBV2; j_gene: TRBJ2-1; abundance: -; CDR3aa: CASKLLAGWSSYNEQFF
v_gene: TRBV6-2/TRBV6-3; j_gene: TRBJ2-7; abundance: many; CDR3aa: CASSYSNYSFDYEQYF
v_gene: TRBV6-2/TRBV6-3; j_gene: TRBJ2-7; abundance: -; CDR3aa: CASSYLGQGGYEQYF
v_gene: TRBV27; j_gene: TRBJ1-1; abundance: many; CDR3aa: CASSFTGRGVGRDTEAFF
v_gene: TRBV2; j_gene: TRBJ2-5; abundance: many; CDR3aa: CAIESTSGQETQYF
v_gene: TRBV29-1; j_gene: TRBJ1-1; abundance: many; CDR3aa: CSGSGTVNTEAFF
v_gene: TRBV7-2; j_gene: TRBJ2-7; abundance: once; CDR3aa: CASSNEAHEQYF
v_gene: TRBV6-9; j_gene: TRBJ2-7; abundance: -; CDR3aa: CATAPAGSSYEQYF
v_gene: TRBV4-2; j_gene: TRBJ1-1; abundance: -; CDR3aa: CASSQDHGREAFF
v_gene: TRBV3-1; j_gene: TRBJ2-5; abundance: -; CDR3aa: CASSTRLAGGETQCF
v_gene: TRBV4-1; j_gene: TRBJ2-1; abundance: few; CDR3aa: CASSLESGSNEQFF
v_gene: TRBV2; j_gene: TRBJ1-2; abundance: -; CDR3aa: CASRALGTGDYGYTF
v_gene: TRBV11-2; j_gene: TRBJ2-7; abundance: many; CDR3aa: CASSLPQDLYEQYF
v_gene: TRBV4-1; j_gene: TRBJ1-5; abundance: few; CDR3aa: CASSLEGGANQPQHF
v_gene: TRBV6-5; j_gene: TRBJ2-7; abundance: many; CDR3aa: CASSYSGGVTYEQYF
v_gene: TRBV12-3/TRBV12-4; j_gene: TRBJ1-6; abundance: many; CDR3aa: CARYGPADNSPLHF
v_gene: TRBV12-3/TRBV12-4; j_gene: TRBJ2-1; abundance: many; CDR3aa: CASSRLVVEQFF
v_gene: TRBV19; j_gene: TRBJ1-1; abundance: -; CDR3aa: CASSIGAEVNTEAFF
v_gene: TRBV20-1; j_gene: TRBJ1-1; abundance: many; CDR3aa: CSARAGGAKTEAFF
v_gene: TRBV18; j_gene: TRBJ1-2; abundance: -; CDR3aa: CASSPPSVGQGTYGYTF
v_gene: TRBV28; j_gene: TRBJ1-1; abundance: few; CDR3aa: CASRSGQDTEAFF
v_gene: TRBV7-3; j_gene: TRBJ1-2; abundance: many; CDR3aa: CASSFDRVYYTF
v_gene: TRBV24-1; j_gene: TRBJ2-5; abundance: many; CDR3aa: CATGSTVQETQYF
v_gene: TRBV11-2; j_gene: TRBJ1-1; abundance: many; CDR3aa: CASSLGRENTEAFF
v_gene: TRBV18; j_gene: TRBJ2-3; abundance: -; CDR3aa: CASSPTVGGSTDTQYF
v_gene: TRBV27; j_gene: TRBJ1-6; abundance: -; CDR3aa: CASSLPPQGPIGNSPLHF
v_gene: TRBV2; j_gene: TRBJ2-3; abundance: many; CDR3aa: CASSSRTSGVTDTQYF
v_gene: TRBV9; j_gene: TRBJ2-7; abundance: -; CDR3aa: CASSVAAESEQYF
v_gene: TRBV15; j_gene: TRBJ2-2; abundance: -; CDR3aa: CAIGTGGIGAGELFF
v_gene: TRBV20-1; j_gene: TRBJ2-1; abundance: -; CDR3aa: CSARTNPGGYNEQFF
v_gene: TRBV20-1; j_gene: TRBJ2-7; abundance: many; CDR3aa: CSARGHAGASVADEQYF
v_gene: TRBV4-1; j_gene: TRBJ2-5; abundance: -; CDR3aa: CASSQDRVQGYETQYF
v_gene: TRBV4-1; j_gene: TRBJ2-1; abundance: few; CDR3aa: CASSHPGEGEAYNEQFF
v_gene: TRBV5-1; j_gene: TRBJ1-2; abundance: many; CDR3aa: CASSLAPGNGYTF
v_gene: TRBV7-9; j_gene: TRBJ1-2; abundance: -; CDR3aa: CASSLFGGGDGYTF
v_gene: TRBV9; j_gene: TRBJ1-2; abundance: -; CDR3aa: CASSGPRELYGYTF
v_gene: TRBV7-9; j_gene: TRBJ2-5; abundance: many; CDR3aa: CASGIRTGEGETQYF
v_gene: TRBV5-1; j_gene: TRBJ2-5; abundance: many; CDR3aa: CASSFLGSGQETQYF
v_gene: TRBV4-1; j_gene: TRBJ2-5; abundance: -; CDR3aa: CASSRPFAGEGTQYF
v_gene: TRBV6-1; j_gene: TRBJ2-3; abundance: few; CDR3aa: CASSTGTSDTDTQYF
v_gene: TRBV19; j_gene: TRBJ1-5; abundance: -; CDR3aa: CASSIVGFTGHQPQHF
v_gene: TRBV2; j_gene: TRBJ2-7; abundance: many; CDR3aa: CASRETGPHEQYF
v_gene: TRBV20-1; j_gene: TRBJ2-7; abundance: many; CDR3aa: CSARDFRTSGLRSSYEQYF
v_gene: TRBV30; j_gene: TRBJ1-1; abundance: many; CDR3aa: CAWRRQGVAFF
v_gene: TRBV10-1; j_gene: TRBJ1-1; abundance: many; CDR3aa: CASSDGTGNTEAFF
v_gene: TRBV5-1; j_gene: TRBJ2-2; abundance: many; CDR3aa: CASSLRGGGIDTGELFF
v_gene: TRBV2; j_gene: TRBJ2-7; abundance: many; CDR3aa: CASEAAAHYEQYF
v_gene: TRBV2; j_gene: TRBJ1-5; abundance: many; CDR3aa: CASSGRRSNQPQHF
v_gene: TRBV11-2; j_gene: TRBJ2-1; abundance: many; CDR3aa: CASSTSLSEQFF
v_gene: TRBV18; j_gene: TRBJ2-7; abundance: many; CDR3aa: CASSPATGSPYEQYF
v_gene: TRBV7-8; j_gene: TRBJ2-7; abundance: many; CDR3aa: CASSLGGRVIREQYF
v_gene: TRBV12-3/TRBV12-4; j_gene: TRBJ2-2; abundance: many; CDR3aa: CASSPGQGITGELFF
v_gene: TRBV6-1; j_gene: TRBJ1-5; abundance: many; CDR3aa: CASSVSTGGDNQPQHF
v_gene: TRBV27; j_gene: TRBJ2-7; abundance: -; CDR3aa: CASAWGGEQYF
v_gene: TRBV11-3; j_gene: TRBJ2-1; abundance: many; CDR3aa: CASSLTQSSYNEQFF
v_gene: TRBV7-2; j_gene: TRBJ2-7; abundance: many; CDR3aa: CASSLEQGTYEQYF
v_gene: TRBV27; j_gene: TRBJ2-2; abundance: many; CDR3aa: CATSPAASLGELFF